These T cell receptor beta chains were read from a single sample in a study of CD8+CD57+ T cells in acquired aplastic anemia. TCRdb used MiXCR to reprocess the reads, holding one entry per CDR3 protein. The sample lists about 98,000 distinct CDR3 sequences, around 70% occurring once. Source material: sorted CD4+, CD8+, or CD8+CD57+ T cells (not recorded which) from PBMCs. The receptors originated from a human donor with aplastic anemia. Both conserved end residues are part of each CDR3. D genes are given only for firm matches. Only part of the rows carry a size: once, few, many, or a class if the clone is expanded.

cdr3_length	clone_size	v_call	d_call	j_call	cdr3_aa	cdr3_nt
13	.	TRBV29-1	.	TRBJ1-1	CSVSVRGDTEAFF	TGCAGCGTTTCGGTTCGAGGTGACACTGAAGCTTTCTTT
13	few	TRBV9	.	TRBJ2-5	CASSEGLQETQYF	TGTGCCAGCAGCGAGGGACTCCAAGAGACCCAGTACTTC
16	.	TRBV11-2	.	TRBJ2-7	CASSLDYGQGTYEQYF	TGTGCCAGCAGCTTAGATTACGGGCAGGGGACCTACGAGCAGTACTTC
15	once	TRBV10-2	.	TRBJ1-1	CAISEEVTVRTEAFF	TGTGCCATCAGTGAGGAGGTAACAGTTCGCACTGAAGCTTTCTTT
12	.	TRBV2	.	TRBJ1-2	CASSEVPRRSDF	TGTGCCAGCAGTGAAGTTCCGAGACGCTCGGACTTC
16	many	TRBV13	TRBD1	TRBJ1-2	CASSPGTGANDYGYTF	TGTGCCAGCAGCCCCGGGACAGGGGCGAATGATTATGGCTACACCTTC
13	many	TRBV7-9	.	TRBJ1-1	CASSPLALAEAFF	TGTGCCAGCAGCCCTCTTGCCTTGGCTGAAGCTTTCTTT
15	once	TRBV20-1	.	TRBJ1-6	CSARRESSYNSPLHF	TGCAGTGCTAGACGGGAGAGCTCCTATAATTCACCCCTCCACTTT
15	few	TRBV7-3	TRBD2	TRBJ2-1	CASSLGLAGRDEQFF	TGTGCCAGCAGCTTAGGACTAGCGGGAAGGGATGAGCAGTTCTTC
11	.	TRBV6-2/TRBV6-3	.	TRBJ2-5	CASSFPETQYF	TGTGCCAGCAGTTTCCCGGAGACCCAGTACTTC
14	.	TRBV10-2	.	TRBJ2-1	CASWTSPSYNEQFF	TGCGCCAGCTGGACGAGTCCGTCTTACAATGAGCAGTTCTTC
13	.	TRBV10-3	TRBD1	TRBJ1-1	CAIRDRGDGEAFF	TGTGCCATCAGAGACAGGGGAGATGGTGAAGCTTTCTTT
15	.	TRBV20-1	.	TRBJ1-3	CSARSGGSSGNTIYF	TGCAGTGCTAGAAGCGGGGGAAGCTCTGGAAACACCATATATTTT
14	.	TRBV7-9	.	TRBJ2-7	CASSSYLSSYEQYF	TGTGCCAGCAGCTCGTACCTGAGCTCCTACGAGCAGTACTTC
17	.	TRBV12-3/TRBV12-4	.	TRBJ1-2	CASSESSAGQINYGYTF	TGTGCCAGCAGTGAGTCAAGTGCAGGACAGATTAACTATGGCTACACCTTC
14	few	TRBV20-1	.	TRBJ2-5	CSASPHGGGGTQYF	TGCAGTGCCTCCCCTCACGGGGGAGGTGGGACCCAGTACTTC
14	.	TRBV2	TRBD2	TRBJ2-3	CASSVRAGADTQYF	TGTGCCAGCAGTGTTCGAGCGGGGGCAGATACGCAGTATTTT
15	few	TRBV25-1	.	TRBJ2-5	CASSADRQYQETQYF	TGTGCCAGCAGTGCCGACAGACAGTACCAAGAGACCCAGTACTTC
15	few	TRBV19	TRBD1	TRBJ2-7	CASSSRTGGWFEQYF	TGTGCCAGTAGTTCCCGGACAGGGGGCTGGTTCGAGCAGTACTTC
16	.	TRBV2	TRBD1	TRBJ2-3	CASSPGTGIPTDTQYF	TGTGCCAGCAGCCCCGGGACAGGGATACCCACAGATACGCAGTATTTT
17	.	TRBV5-4	TRBD2	TRBJ2-1	CASSLEGLAGGPHEQFF	TGTGCCAGCAGCTTGGAGGGACTAGCGGGGGGGCCGCATGAGCAGTTCTTC
15	.	TRBV10-2	TRBD2	TRBJ2-3	CASYNQAGELDTQYF	TGCGCCAGCTACAATCAAGCGGGAGAGTTAGATACGCAGTATTTT
16	many	TRBV2	TRBD1	TRBJ2-2	CASSERGTGSTGELFF	TGTGCCAGCAGTGAAAGGGGGACAGGGTCCACCGGGGAGCTGTTTTTT
17	.	TRBV15	TRBD1	TRBJ1-6	CATSREGQDRLSSPLHF	TGTGCCACCAGCAGAGAGGGACAGGACCGCTTAAGTTCACCCCTCCACTTT
14	few	TRBV7-8	.	TRBJ1-6	CASSSQGRGSPLHF	TGTGCCAGCAGCTCGCAGGGTCGTGGGTCACCCCTCCACTTT
12	.	TRBV6-1	.	TRBJ1-2	CASSRGADGYTF	TGTGCCAGCAGTCGGGGGGCGGATGGCTACACCTTC
14	.	TRBV25-1	.	TRBJ1-2	CASSEAVLNYGYTF	TGTGCCAGCAGTGAGGCAGTCCTTAACTATGGCTACACCTTC
13	few	TRBV20-1	.	TRBJ2-3	CSASVRWEDTQYF	TGCAGTGCTAGTGTCCGTTGGGAAGATACGCAGTATTTT
15	few	TRBV15	.	TRBJ2-5	CATSAPRTGGETQYF	TGTGCCACCAGCGCTCCTCGGACTGGGGGAGAGACCCAGTACTTC
13	once	TRBV24-1	.	TRBJ2-7	CATSDRDPYEQYF	TGTGCCACCAGTGACCGGGACCCCTACGAGCAGTACTTC
15	few	TRBV25-1	.	TRBJ1-6	CASSTLTQGNSPLHF	TGTGCCAGCAGTACTCTAACACAGGGTAATTCACCCCTCCACTTT
16	.	TRBV7-8	TRBD1	TRBJ2-2	CASSLVQGLRAGELFF	TGTGCCAGCAGCTTAGTACAGGGGCTGAGGGCCGGGGAGCTGTTTTTT
13	.	TRBV7-6	.	TRBJ2-7	CASSFDEGAYQYF	TGTGCCAGCAGCTTCGACGAGGGCGCTTACCAGTACTTC